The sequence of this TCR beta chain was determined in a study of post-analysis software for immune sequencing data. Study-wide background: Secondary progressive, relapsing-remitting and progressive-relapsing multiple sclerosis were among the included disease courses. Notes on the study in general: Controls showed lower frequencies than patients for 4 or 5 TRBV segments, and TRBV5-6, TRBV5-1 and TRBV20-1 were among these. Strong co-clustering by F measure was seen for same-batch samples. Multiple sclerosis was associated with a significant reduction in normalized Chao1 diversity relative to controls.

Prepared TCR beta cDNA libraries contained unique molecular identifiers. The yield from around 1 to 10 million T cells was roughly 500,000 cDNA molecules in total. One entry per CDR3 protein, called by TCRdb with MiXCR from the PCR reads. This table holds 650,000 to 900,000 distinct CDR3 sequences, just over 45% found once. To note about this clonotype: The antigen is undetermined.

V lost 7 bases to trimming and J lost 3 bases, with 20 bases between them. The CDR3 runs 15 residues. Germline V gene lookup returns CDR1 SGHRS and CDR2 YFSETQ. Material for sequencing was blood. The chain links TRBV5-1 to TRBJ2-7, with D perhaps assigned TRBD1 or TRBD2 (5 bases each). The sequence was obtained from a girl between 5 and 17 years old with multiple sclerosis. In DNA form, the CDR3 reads TGCGCCAGCGGGGGACCGGGACCCCGGGGCTACGAGCAGTACTTC. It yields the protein CASGGPGPRGYEQYF.